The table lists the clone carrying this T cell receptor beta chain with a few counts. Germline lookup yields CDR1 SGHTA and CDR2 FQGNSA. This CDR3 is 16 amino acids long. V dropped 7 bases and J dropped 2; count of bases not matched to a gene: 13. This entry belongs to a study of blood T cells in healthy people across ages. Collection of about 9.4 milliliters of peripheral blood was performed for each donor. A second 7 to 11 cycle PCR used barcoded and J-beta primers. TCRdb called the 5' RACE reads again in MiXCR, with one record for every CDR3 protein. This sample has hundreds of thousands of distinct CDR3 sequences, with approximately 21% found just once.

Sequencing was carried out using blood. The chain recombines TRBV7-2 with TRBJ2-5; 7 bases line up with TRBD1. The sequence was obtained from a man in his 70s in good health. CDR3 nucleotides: TGTGCCAGCAACCATCGACAGGGTGGAAGTCAAGAGACCCAGTACTTC. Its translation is CASNHRQGGSQETQYF.